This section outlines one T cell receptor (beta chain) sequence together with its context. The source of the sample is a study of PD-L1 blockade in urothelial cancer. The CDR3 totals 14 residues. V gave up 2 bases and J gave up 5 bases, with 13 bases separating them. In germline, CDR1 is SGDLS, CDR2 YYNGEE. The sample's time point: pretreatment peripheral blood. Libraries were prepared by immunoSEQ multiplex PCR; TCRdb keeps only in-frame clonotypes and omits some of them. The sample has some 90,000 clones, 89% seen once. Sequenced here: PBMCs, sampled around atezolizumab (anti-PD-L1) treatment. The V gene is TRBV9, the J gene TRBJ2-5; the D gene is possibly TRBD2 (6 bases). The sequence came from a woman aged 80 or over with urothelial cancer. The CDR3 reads CASSVGDSWETQYF. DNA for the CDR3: TGTGCCAGCAGCGTTGGGGACTCCTGGGAGACCCAGTACTTC.